These 21 T cell receptor beta chains were sequenced from one sample in a study of cytomegalovirus exposure and HLA in healthy donors. The PCR contained 60 Vbeta and 13 Jbeta primers. The table came from immunoSEQ multiplex PCR; TCRdb's copy has only in-frame clones and leaves some out. The sample consists of roughly 160,000 clones, approximately 71% of them appearing once. The sample consisted of PBMCs. These TCRs come from a girl aged 10-17 years in good health and CMV-seronegative.

About this clone itself: The same CDR3 can be traced to other DNA sequences in this sample. The V gene is TRBV5-1, the J gene TRBJ1-6; D gene unclear. Germline V gene data show CDR1 as SGHRS and CDR2 as YFSETQ. With 4 bases removed from V and 0 bases from J, the gap between germline ends came to 11 bases. This CDR3 has 16 amino acids. The CDR3 nucleotides read TGCGCCAGCAGCCTCCGGGAAAGCTCCTATAATTCACCCCTCCACTTT. As protein: CASSLRESSYNSPLHF.

The chain carries TRBV27 and TRBJ2-5, with 7 positions matching TRBD2. Germline CDR1 is MNHEY and CDR2 is SMNVEV (reference sequence). This CDR3 has 14 residues. The V gene end was trimmed by 4 bases and the J gene end by 5 bases; junction bases not matched to a gene: 7. The CDR3 sequence: CASSYGQGGETQYF. DNA for the CDR3: TGTGCCAGCAGTTATGGTCAGGGAGGGGAGACCCAGTACTTC.

This chain links TRBV5-1 with TRBJ2-3; a weak D match, TRBD2 (5 bases). The germline gives CDR1 SGHRS, CDR2 YFSETQ. V was trimmed by 0 bases and J by 6 bases, leaving 23 bases between them. This CDR3 comprises 18 residues. The CDR3 reads CASSLGLSAEQVRDTQYF. The CDR3 DNA follows: TGCGCCAGCAGCTTGGGACTGTCAGCGGAGCAGGTAAGGGATACGCAGTATTTT.

CDR3 DNA: TGTGCCAGCAGCAGGACTAGCGGGGGGTGGGATGAGCAGTTCTTC. Protein: CASSRTSGGWDEQFF. J is TRBJ2-1 and V is TRBV11-2, with 14 nucleotides matching TRBD2. CDR1 SGHAT and CDR2 FQNNGV come from the germline V gene. The CDR3 has 15 residues. Germline trimming cut 5 bases from V and 8 bases from J; bases unmatched to any gene: 5.

The rearrangement links TRBV27 to TRBJ2-7, with 10 bases that match TRBD1. Germline V gene lookup returns CDR1 MNHEY and CDR2 SMNVEV (reference sequence). Losses at the gene ends were 6 bases for V and 3 bases for J; bases not matched to a gene: 8. The CDR3 is 15 amino acids. This CDR3 reads CASSPPGTGVYEQYF. In nucleotides, the CDR3 is TGTGCCAGCAGCCCTCCGGGGACAGGGGTCTACGAGCAGTACTTC.

This clone was observed once. This sequence joins TRBV5-6 and TRBJ2-7; the D is unclear. Germline assignment: CDR1 SGHDT and CDR2 YYEEEE. V gave up 0 bases and J gave up 7 bases, with 14 bases separating them. The CDR3 totals 14 residues. The CDR3 spells CASSLEVRPREQYF. The DNA of the CDR3 is TGTGCCAGCAGCTTGGAGGTCAGGCCCAGGGAGCAGTACTTC.

The chain couples TRBV19 to TRBJ1-6; D call uncertain. This CDR3 is 13 amino acids long. Trimming removed 3 bases from V and 10 bases from J, with 10 bases in between. The germline CDR1 and CDR2 sequences are LNHDA and SQIVND (reference sequence). The CDR3 sequence: CASSMREDSPLHF. The CDR3 DNA reads TGTGCCAGTAGTATGAGGGAAGACTCACCCCTCCACTTT.

The chain employs TRBV14 and TRBJ2-3, with D uncertain. CDR1 is SGHDN, CDR2 FVKESK, per germline. This CDR3 region has 14 residues. V lost 2 bases, J lost 1 base, and 7 bases lay in between. The CDR3 here is CASSQWPGTDTQYF. For the CDR3, the DNA is TGTGCCAGCAGCCAATGGCCCGGCACAGATACGCAGTATTTT.

V and J are TRBV2 and TRBJ1-6; the D is unclear. There are 14 residues in the CDR3. V lost 8 bases, J lost 5 bases, and 13 bases lay in between. CDR1 SNHLY and CDR2 FYNNEI come from the germline V gene. The CDR3: CASESSDNNSPLHF. DNA for the CDR3: TGTGCCAGCGAAAGCAGTGACAATAATTCACCCCTCCACTTT.

The chain links TRBV5-1 to TRBJ2-1; 16 bases are shared with TRBD2. From germline, CDR1 is SGHRS and CDR2 YFSETQ. The CDR3 has 16 residues. The J segment lost 9 bases and the V segment lost 4 bases, leaving 7 bases of the junction unmatched. CDR3 nucleotides: TGCGCCAGCAGCCCCGGGACTAGCGGGGGGGCCGGTGAGCAGTTCTTC. Translation: CASSPGTSGGAGEQFF.

This clone has more than one count but fewer than ten. This chain uses TRBV6-6 with TRBJ1-2, with 7 nucleotides matching TRBD1. The germline gives CDR1 MNHNY, CDR2 SVGAGI (reference sequence). The CDR3 runs 14 residues. Trimming removed 4 bases from V and 6 bases from J; junction bases left unmatched: 8. The CDR3 DNA reads as TGTGCCAGCAGTTTGGCTGGGACAGAAGATGGCTACACCTTC. This sequence encodes CASSLAGTEDGYTF.

V gene TRBV5-5 combines with J gene TRBJ2-1, with 11 nucleotides matching TRBD1. The CDR3 runs to 16 residues. CDR1 and CDR2 from the germline V gene are SGHKS and YYEKEE (reference sequence). V gave up 4 bases and J gave up 3 bases; unmatched junction bases: 6. The CDR3 region has the DNA TGTGCCAGCAGCGTCCTCGGGACAGGGGGCTACAATGAGCAGTTCTTC. This sequence encodes CASSVLGTGGYNEQFF.

This clone occurred a few times. The chain couples TRBV15 to TRBJ1-1; unclear D gene. Germline V lookup: CDR1 LNHNV, CDR2 YYDKDF (reference sequence). This CDR3 is 13 amino acids long. V shed 1 base and J shed 1 base, with 4 bases lying between them. The DNA of the CDR3 is TGTGCCACCAGCAGAGGACAGAACACTGAAGCTTTCTTT. Residues: CATSRGQNTEAFF. The entire variable domain, with the rest obtained from reference TRBV15 and TRBJ1-1, is as follows: DAMVIQNPRYQVTQFGKPVTLSCSQTLNHNVMYWYQQKSSQAPKLLFHYYDKDFNNEADTPDNFQSRRPNTSFCFLDIRSPGLGDTAMYLCATSRGQNTEAFFGQGTRLTVV.

J is TRBJ1-1 and V is TRBV19; 7 bases are shared with TRBD1. Germline CDR1 and CDR2: LNHDA and SQIVND (reference sequence). This CDR3 is 17 amino acids long. With V trimmed by 8 bases and J by 3 bases, 18 bases remained unmatched. This CDR3 reads CASLVPFRQGGHTEAFF. The CDR3 coding sequence is TGTGCCAGTTTAGTCCCCTTCAGACAGGGCGGGCACACTGAAGCTTTCTTT.

The chain is built from TRBV15 and TRBJ1-1, with 7 positions matching TRBD1. The V and J ends lost 3 bases and 3 bases, in that order; junction bases with no gene match: 7. Germline CDR1 and CDR2: LNHNV and YYDKDF (reference sequence). This CDR3 spans 15 amino acids. The CDR3 protein is CATSSSLGQYTEAFF. The CDR3 region has the DNA TGTGCCACCAGCAGCTCCTTGGGACAGTACACTGAAGCTTTCTTT.

The chain is built from TRBV4-2 and TRBJ1-6, with D uncertain. Germline V gene sequence: CDR1 LGHNA, CDR2 YNFKEQ. This CDR3 has 14 residues. The V end was cut by 1 base, the J end by 7 bases, with 8 bases between. CDR3 in amino acids: CASSQGIGNSPLHF. The CDR3 DNA reads as TGTGCCAGCAGCCAAGGAATCGGGAATTCACCCCTCCACTTT.

This chain joins TRBV6-5 and TRBJ2-1; TRBD2 matches 8 bases. V lost 2 bases and J lost 6; bases outside the gene matches: 6. CDR1 and CDR2 from the germline V gene are MNHEY and SVGAGI. This CDR3 contains 15 residues. The CDR3 sequence: CASSYQSLAGNEQFF. In nucleotides, the CDR3 is TGTGCCAGCAGTTACCAATCCCTAGCGGGCAATGAGCAGTTCTTC.

The V gene is TRBV25-1, the J gene TRBJ2-3; 8 bases are shared with TRBD2. There are 15 residues in the CDR3. The germline gives CDR1 MGHDK, CDR2 SYGVNS. The trim removed 3 bases at V and 3 bases at J, leaving 5 bases unmatched. The CDR3: CASSDDGGATDTQYF. Here the CDR3 DNA reads TGTGCCAGCAGTGATGACGGGGGGGCGACAGATACGCAGTATTTT.

This clone was counted between two and nine times. The chain joins TRBV7-8 to TRBJ1-1; perhaps TRBD1 as D (5 bases). CDR1 SGHVS and CDR2 FQNEAQ come from the germline V gene. V lost 5 bases, J lost 1 base, and 11 bases lay in between. The length of the CDR3 is 14 residues. CDR3 nucleotides: TGTGCCAGCAGCCCGGGACTCGGGAACACTGAAGCTTTCTTT. This encodes CASSPGLGNTEAFF.

Within the sample, this clone is medium-sized. The gene calls are TRBV25-1 and TRBJ1-3; 9 bases are shared with TRBD1. CDR1 is MGHDK and CDR2 is SYGVNS in the germline V gene. The trim removed 6 bases at V and 4 bases at J, leaving 4 bases unmatched. The CDR3 runs to 14 residues. The DNA of the CDR3 is TGTGCCAGCAGATCCGGGACAGGGGGAAACACCATATATTTT. Amino acids: CASRSGTGGNTIYF.

The chain is built from TRBV2 and TRBJ2-7, with a weak D call TRBD1 (6 bases). Per the germline V gene, CDR1 is SNHLY and CDR2 is FYNNEI. The CDR3 covers 14 residues. The ends were cut back, 5 bases at V and 0 bases at J, with 11 bases in the middle. CDR3 sequence: CASSPRTASYEQYF. The CDR3 DNA reads TGTGCCAGCAGTCCTCGGACAGCCTCCTACGAGCAGTACTTC. Full variable domain (outside the CDR3, taken from reference TRBV2 and TRBJ2-7): EPEVTQTPSHQVTQMGQEVILRCVPISNHLYFYWYRQILGQKVEFLVSFYNNEISEKSEIFDDQFSVERPDGSNFTLKIRSTKLEDSAMYFCASSPRTASYEQYFGPGTRLTVT.